Listed here are 3 T cell receptor beta chains from one sample, sequenced in a study of T cell responses to AZD1222 COVID-19 vaccine. Clones were sequenced by immunoSEQ multiplex PCR, and TCRdb holds only the in-frame ones, with some missing. This table has about 85,000 clones, roughly 90% appearing once. The sequenced sample was peripheral blood, obtained on day 0 of AZD1222 vaccination. The receptor source for this set is an adult in good health.

The genes are TRBV18 and TRBJ2-7, with 12 positions matching TRBD2. Per the germline V gene, CDR1 is KGHSH and CDR2 is LQKENI. There are 16 residues in the CDR3. J was trimmed by 3 bases and V by 0 bases; bases with no gene match: 3. The CDR3 sequence: CASSPPQLAGGYEQYF. CDR3 in DNA: TGTGCCAGCTCACCACCCCAACTAGCGGGGGGCTACGAGCAGTACTTC.

This chain connects TRBV12-3 or TRBV12-4 to TRBJ1-1, with 9 nucleotides matching TRBD1. This CDR3 comprises 13 residues. The ends lost 6 bases at V and 4 bases at J; junction bases unmatched: 3. CDR3 sequence: CASRGQGGTEAFF. The CDR3 DNA reads as TGTGCCAGCAGGGGACAGGGCGGCACTGAAGCTTTCTTT.

This clone was seen only a few times. The gene calls are TRBV25-1 and TRBJ2-1; no firm D call. Germline CDR1 is MGHDK and CDR2 is SYGVNS. Trimming cost V 5 bases and J 4 bases, with 6 bases left between them. The CDR3 is 12 amino acids. CDR3 DNA sequence: TGTGCCAGCAGTTCGCCTTACAATGAGCAGTTCTTC. It is translated as CASSSPYNEQFF.